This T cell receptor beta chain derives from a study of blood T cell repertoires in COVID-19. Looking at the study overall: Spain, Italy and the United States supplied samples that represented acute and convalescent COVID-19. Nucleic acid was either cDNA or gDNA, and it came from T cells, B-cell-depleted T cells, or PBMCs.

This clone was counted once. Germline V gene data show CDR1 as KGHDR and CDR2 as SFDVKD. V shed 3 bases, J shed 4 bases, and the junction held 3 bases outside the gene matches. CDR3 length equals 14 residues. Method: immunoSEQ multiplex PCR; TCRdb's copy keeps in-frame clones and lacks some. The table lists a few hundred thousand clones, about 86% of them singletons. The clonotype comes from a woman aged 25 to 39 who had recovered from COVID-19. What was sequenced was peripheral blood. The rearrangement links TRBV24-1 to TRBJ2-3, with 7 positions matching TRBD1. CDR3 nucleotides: TGTGCCACCAGTGATGGCCAGGGGGCAGATACGCAGTATTTT. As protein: CATSDGQGADTQYF.